The 31 T cell receptor beta chains below all came from one sample that was sequenced in a study of T cell responses to AZD1222 COVID-19 vaccine. This table comes from immunoSEQ multiplex PCR, and its TCRdb copy is limited to in-frame clones, with some not included. The top ten clones hold roughly 16% of a sample with some 84,000 clones, 88% of them seen once. This specimen consisted of peripheral blood, obtained on day 0 of AZD1222 vaccination. The receptor set was obtained from an adult in good health.

The chain uses TRBV2 and TRBJ2-5; D is unclear. V was trimmed by 6 bases and J by 9 bases, leaving 11 bases between them. This CDR3 has 11 residues. Germline V gives CDR1 SNHLY, CDR2 FYNNEI. This CDR3 is CASRALVPQYF. In nucleotides, the CDR3 is TGTGCCAGCAGGGCCTTGGTTCCCCAGTACTTC.

The V gene is TRBV13, the J gene TRBJ2-7; no clear D gene. The V end lost 0 bases, the J end lost 3 bases, and 9 bases lay between the germline ends. This CDR3 has 14 residues. CDR1 is PRHDT and CDR2 is FYEKMQ in the germline V gene (reference sequence). The CDR3 coding sequence is TGTGCCAGCAGCTTAGGGGGTCAACTCTACGAGCAGTACTTC. Translated, it gives CASSLGGQLYEQYF. The complete variable domain, with remaining parts taken from reference TRBV13 and TRBJ2-7, reads AAGVIQSPRHLIKEKRETATLKCYPIPRHDTVYWYQQGPGQDPQFLISFYEKMQSDKGSIPDRFSAQQFSDYHSELNMSSLELGDSALYFCASSLGGQLYEQYFGPGTRLTVT.

The chain is built from TRBV7-3 and TRBJ2-7, with D perhaps matching TRBD1 or TRBD2 (5 bases each). V gave up 6 bases and J gave up 5 bases, with 14 bases separating them. The CDR3 contains 13 residues. Germline values: CDR1 SGHTA, CDR2 FQGTGA. CDR3 amino acids: CASRKTRDDEQYF. CDR3 coding DNA: TGTGCCAGCAGGAAGACCAGGGACGACGAGCAGTACTTC.

The rearrangement uses TRBV30 and TRBJ1-3, with D tentatively TRBD1 (5 bases). The CDR3 spans 16 residues. Between the trimmed V and J ends, which lost 3 bases and 0 bases, there was a span of 15 bases. Germline V gene lookup returns CDR1 GTSNPN and CDR2 SVGIG (reference sequence). For the CDR3, the DNA is TGTGCCTGGAGACTTGGGGCGGGCGGCTCTGGAAACACCATATATTTT. Translation: CAWRLGAGGSGNTIYF.

J is TRBJ2-5 and V is TRBV29-1; D perhaps matches TRBD2 (6 bases). The CDR3 has 12 amino acids. Germline values: CDR1 SQVTM, CDR2 ANQGSEA. V was cut by 7 bases and J by 4 bases, with 13 bases left in between. The CDR3 spells CSAVLRGETQYF. The CDR3 DNA is TGCAGCGCGGTTCTGCGGGGAGAGACCCAGTACTTC.

J is TRBJ1-1 and V is TRBV7-9; tentative D call: TRBD1 (5 bases). The CDR3 covers 12 residues. The ends were cut back, 5 bases at V and 8 bases at J, with 12 bases in the middle. CDR1 SEHNR and CDR2 FQNEAQ come from the germline V gene (reference sequence). The CDR3 loop reads CASSNRDLEAFF. The DNA of the CDR3 is TGTGCCAGCAGCAACCGGGACCTAGAAGCTTTCTTT.

This chain links TRBV19 with TRBJ2-7; 10 nucleotides line up with TRBD1. J lost 2 bases, V lost 5 bases, and 3 bases had no gene match. The germline gives CDR1 LNHDA, CDR2 SQIVND (reference sequence). The CDR3 is made up of 14 amino acids. CDR3 coding DNA: TGTGCCAGTAGTGCCGGGACAGGGGCCTACGAGCAGTACTTC. Translating it yields CASSAGTGAYEQYF.

This clone appeared a few times. The chain employs TRBV6-5 and TRBJ1-2, with 10 bases that match TRBD1. Germline lookup yields CDR1 MNHEY and CDR2 SVGAGI. V gave up 3 bases and J gave up 6 bases; unmatched junction bases: 7. This CDR3 region has 15 residues. CDR3 amino acids: CASSYSGTGVDGYTF. In nucleotides, the CDR3 is TGTGCCAGCAGTTATTCCGGGACAGGGGTCGATGGCTACACCTTC.

The V gene is TRBV7-6, the J gene TRBJ1-1; possible D gene TRBD1, 6 bases. CDR1 and CDR2 from the germline V gene are SGHVS and FNYEAQ. The CDR3 runs to 16 residues. V lost 3 bases and J 5 bases, leaving 19 bases between the germline ends. The DNA for the CDR3 is TGTGCCAGCAGCTTCGGACAGACCCGTGGAATAACTGAAGCTTTCTTT. It specifies CASSFGQTRGITEAFF.

The chain employs TRBV4-1 and TRBJ2-7, with D perhaps being TRBD1 or TRBD2 (5 bases each). Germline CDR1 and CDR2: MGHRA and YSYEKL. The CDR3 extends over 15 amino acids. Trimming took off 2 bases at V and 5 bases at J, with 16 bases between the two ends. In nucleotides, the CDR3 is TGCGCCAGCAGCCAACTCGACCAGGGACCCCACGAGCAGTACTTC. Residues: CASSQLDQGPHEQYF.

CDR3 in amino acids: CSVEGVRGTDTQYF. Here the CDR3 DNA reads TGCAGCGTTGAAGGGGTAAGGGGGACAGATACGCAGTATTTT. The genes are TRBV29-1 and TRBJ2-3, with a weak D call TRBD1 (6 bases). Trimming shortened V by 1 base and J by 3 bases, and 11 bases separated the two germline ends. The CDR3 totals 14 residues. Germline values: CDR1 SQVTM, CDR2 ANQGSEA.

As DNA, the CDR3 is TGTGCCAGTAATCGACGAGTGACAGTTAACACCGGGGAGCTGTTTTTT. Amino acids: CASNRRVTVNTGELFF. This chain links TRBV19 with TRBJ2-2, with a tentative D call TRBD1 (5 bases). The V and J ends lost 7 bases and 2 bases respectively, with 17 bases between them. Germline V gene sequence: CDR1 LNHDA, CDR2 SQIVND (reference sequence). This CDR3 has 16 amino acids.

The genes are TRBV5-4 and TRBJ1-2; D is possibly TRBD1 (6 bases). Trimming cost V 4 bases and J 1 base, with 14 bases left between them. In germline, CDR1 is SGHNT, CDR2 YYREEE (reference sequence). There are 15 residues in the CDR3. CDR3 sequence: CASSAPTGSNYGYTF. In nucleotides, the CDR3 is TGTGCCAGCAGCGCGCCGACAGGCAGTAACTATGGCTACACCTTC.

V usage is TRBV12-5 and J usage is TRBJ1-2; 7 bases are shared with TRBD1. Germline V gives CDR1 LGHNT, CDR2 FRNRAP. CDR3 length equals 18 residues. V was pared by 0 bases and J by 1 base, with 11 bases of the junction left unmatched. CDR3 sequence: CASGLVELGTVYNYGYTF. In nucleotides, the CDR3 is TGTGCTAGTGGTTTGGTAGAGCTTGGGACAGTTTATAACTATGGCTACACCTTC. Filled out from reference TRBV12-5 and TRBJ1-2, the complete variable domain reads DARVTQTPRHKVTEMGQEVTMRCQPILGHNTVFWYRQTMMQGLELLAYFRNRAPLDDSGMPKDRFSAEMPDATLATLKIQPSEPRDSAVYFCASGLVELGTVYNYGYTFGSGTRLTVV.

This chain uses TRBV6-5 with TRBJ1-2, with a weak D call TRBD1 (6 bases). Germline values: CDR1 MNHEY, CDR2 SVGAGI. Trimming cost V 7 bases and J 4 bases, with 13 bases left between them. The CDR3 sequence is 13 residues long. The CDR3 DNA is TGTGCCAGCAATCAGGGGTTCGGCTATGGCTACACCTTC. It encodes CASNQGFGYGYTF.

The rearrangement uses TRBV19 and TRBJ1-2, with TRBD1 matching 9 bases. CDR3 length: 11 residues. Per germline, CDR1 LNHDA and CDR2 SQIVND (reference sequence). The V segment lost 9 bases and the J segment 8 bases; nucleotides outside the gene matches: 4. The CDR3 coding sequence is TGTGCCAGCAACAGGGGGCCCGGCTACACCTTC. Its translation: CASNRGPGYTF.

This clone was seen a single time. The chain couples TRBV7-2 to TRBJ1-1; D ambiguous. CDR3 length equals 13 residues. Germline V gives CDR1 SGHTA, CDR2 FQGNSA. Trimming shortened V by 2 bases and J by 11 bases, and 15 bases separated the two germline ends. In DNA, the CDR3 is TGTGCCAGCAGCTTACAGGACCAAATGGGTGCTTTCTTT. This sequence encodes CASSLQDQMGAFF.

This clone was observed a handful of times. The CDR3 loop is CATRPRGGTNTGELFF. Here the CDR3 DNA reads TGTGCCACCAGACCCAGGGGCGGGACGAACACCGGGGAGCTGTTTTTT. The V and J genes are TRBV15 and TRBJ2-2, with D possibly being TRBD1 or TRBD2 (6 bases each). Trimming pared 6 bases from V and 0 bases from J, leaving 14 bases between. The germline V gene encodes CDR1 LNHNV and CDR2 YYDKDF (reference sequence). The length of the CDR3 is 16 residues.

The rearrangement joins TRBV6-5 to TRBJ2-5; D call uncertain. Trimming cost V 6 bases and J 4 bases, with 9 bases left between them. The CDR3 sequence is 12 residues long. Per germline, CDR1 MNHEY and CDR2 SVGAGI. The CDR3 nucleotides are TGTGCCAGCAGACGCGGATCAGAGACCCAGTACTTC. Amino acids: CASRRGSETQYF.

V and J are TRBV19 and TRBJ2-6, with a tentative D call TRBD2 (6 bases). V lost 4 bases, J lost 3 bases, and 7 bases lay in between. CDR3 length: 14 residues. Germline V gene data show CDR1 as LNHDA and CDR2 as SQIVND (reference sequence). CDR3 in DNA: TGTGCCAGTAGTAGGGAGGATGGGGCCAACGTCCTGACTTTC. This codes for CASSREDGANVLTF.

This clone came up a few times. This sequence joins TRBV24-1 and TRBJ1-6, with D perhaps matching TRBD1 (5 bases). The V gene lost 7 bases and the J gene lost 9 bases, with 12 bases spanning the gap. Germline V lookup: CDR1 KGHDR, CDR2 SFDVKD. This CDR3 spans 13 amino acids. The CDR3: CATRWDPSSPLHF. The CDR3 nucleotides read TGTGCCACCAGATGGGACCCGAGTTCACCCCTCCACTTT.

The chain couples TRBV6-4 to TRBJ2-2; D gene ambiguous. Trimming left V 3 bases short and J 0 bases short, with 5 bases between. CDR3 length: 14 residues. Germline CDR1 and CDR2: MRHNA and SNTAGT. Here the CDR3 reads CASSDGTNTGELFF. The CDR3 DNA reads TGTGCCAGCAGTGATGGGACGAACACCGGGGAGCTGTTTTTT.

This clone has just one count. The chain has TRBV6-5 and TRBJ1-2; D unclear. The CDR3 has 13 residues. Germline V CDR1 and CDR2: MNHEY, SVGAGI. The V end was cut by 2 bases, the J end by 4 bases, with 8 bases between. This chain's CDR3 is CASSYGGFYGYTF. The CDR3 nucleotides read TGTGCCAGCAGTTACGGAGGATTCTATGGCTACACCTTC.

This clone appeared a few times. The chain carries TRBV5-6 and TRBJ1-2; no clear D gene. Trimming stripped 0 bases from V and 4 bases from J, with 4 bases between. Germline values: CDR1 SGHDT, CDR2 YYEEEE. The CDR3 length is 12 residues. This CDR3 is CASSLASYGYTF. The CDR3 DNA sequence: TGTGCCAGCAGCTTGGCCAGCTATGGCTACACCTTC.

The chain has TRBV2 and TRBJ2-2; the match to TRBD2 covers 14 bases. The CDR3 has 19 amino acids. Germline CDR1 SNHLY, CDR2 FYNNEI. V lost 6 bases to trimming and J lost 2 bases; unmatched junction nucleotides: 11. The CDR3 sequence: CASSFAPGTSGRNTGELFF. The CDR3, as DNA: TGTGCCAGCAGCTTTGCCCCCGGGACTAGCGGGAGAAACACCGGGGAGCTGTTTTTT.

This clone appeared a few times. The rearrangement joins TRBV10-3 to TRBJ1-2, with 8 bases identical to TRBD1. Germline V gene lookup returns CDR1 ENHRY and CDR2 SYGVKD. This CDR3 is built from 12 residues. The V segment lost 6 bases and the J segment 8 bases; nucleotides outside the gene matches: 5. The CDR3 bases are TGTGCCATCAGCCGGACAGGGCGAGGCTACACCTTC. Its protein is CAISRTGRGYTF.

This chain uses TRBV2 with TRBJ2-7, with D unresolved. The CDR3 is 15 amino acids. V dropped 5 bases and J dropped 2 bases, with 16 bases sitting between them. The germline gives CDR1 SNHLY, CDR2 FYNNEI. Here the CDR3 reads CASSLTVTATYEQYF. CDR3 nucleotide sequence: TGTGCCAGCAGTCTCACCGTAACAGCCACCTACGAGCAGTACTTC.

This chain uses TRBV11-2 with TRBJ2-5; possibly TRBD1 or TRBD2 for D (5 bases each). There are 14 residues in the CDR3. V gave up 3 bases and J gave up 2 bases, with 10 bases separating them. The germline CDR1 and CDR2 sequences are SGHAT and FQNNGV. This chain's CDR3 is CASSFGAAQETQYF. In DNA form, the CDR3 reads TGTGCCAGCAGCTTCGGGGCAGCACAAGAGACCCAGTACTTC.

This clone was recorded once. V is TRBV12-5 and J is TRBJ2-1; D is possibly TRBD2 (7 bases). The germline CDR1 and CDR2 sequences are LGHNT and FRNRAP. The CDR3 sequence is 15 residues long. The germline V and J ends were trimmed by 5 bases and 8 bases, with 19 bases remaining between them. CDR3 sequence: CASGIPTGGAYEQFF. The CDR3 nucleotides read TGTGCTAGTGGTATACCGACGGGGGGCGCATATGAGCAGTTCTTC.

The table lists this clone with a few counts. This sequence joins TRBV19 and TRBJ1-2; D ambiguous. The V end lost 6 bases, the J end lost 2 bases, and 19 bases lay between the germline ends. CDR1 LNHDA and CDR2 SQIVND come from the germline V gene (reference sequence). The CDR3 contains 16 residues. CDR3 amino acids: CASRSISHRANYGYTF. The CDR3 DNA is TGTGCCAGTAGAAGTATATCACACAGAGCCAACTATGGCTACACCTTC.

V usage is TRBV29-1 and J usage is TRBJ2-3; D ambiguous. The CDR3 is made up of 13 amino acids. Trimming left V 4 bases short and J 2 bases short, with 10 bases between. Germline CDR1 is SQVTM and CDR2 is ANQGSEA. The CDR3 nucleotides are TGCAGCGTTGCGCATACCTTCACAGATACGCAGTATTTT. This gives the protein CSVAHTFTDTQYF.